These 21 T cell receptor beta chains originate from one sample sequenced in a study of shared clonotypes between healthy human individuals. Clones were sequenced by immunoSEQ multiplex PCR, and TCRdb holds only the in-frame ones, with some missing. The sample has about 2.3 million clones, 85% to 95% seen once; the top ten hold 0.3% to 0.4%. Material for sequencing was naive CD4+ T cells from PBMCs. The subset was: CD45RA+ positively selected. These receptors all stem from a man aged 18 to 29 in good health. Some clones in this sample may be carry-over from other donors' samples.

The gene calls are TRBV28 and TRBJ1-1; possible D gene TRBD1, 6 bases. CDR1 and CDR2 (germline): MDHEN, SYDVKM. The V end lost 11 bases, the J end lost 3 bases, and 13 bases lay between the germline ends. This CDR3 comprises 12 residues. The CDR3 DNA follows: TGTGCCGGAGGGGGGGGTTACACTGAAGCTTTCTTT. This translates into CAGGGGYTEAFF.

This clone is a singleton in its sample. The chain has TRBV18 and TRBJ2-3; 9 bases fit TRBD2. The CDR3 covers 17 residues. J was trimmed by 2 bases and V by 1 base; bases with no gene match: 7. CDR1 and CDR2 from the germline V gene are KGHSH and LQKENI. The CDR3 bases are TGTGCCAGCTCACCACTCGCGGGACTAGCTCCCACAGATACGCAGTATTTT. Amino acids: CASSPLAGLAPTDTQYF.

The V gene is TRBV25-1, the J gene TRBJ2-1; tentatively, D is TRBD1 (5 bases). Germline V gene lookup returns CDR1 MGHDK and CDR2 SYGVNS. The V gene lost 1 base and the J gene lost 4 bases, with 11 bases spanning the gap. CDR3 length: 15 amino acids. Here the CDR3 reads CASSEWGGEYNEQFF. The DNA for the CDR3 is TGTGCCAGCAGTGAATGGGGCGGAGAATACAATGAGCAGTTCTTC.

Points on this clone: Other DNA sequences within the sample encode an identical CDR3. The rearrangement joins TRBV7-3 to TRBJ2-3; either TRBD1 or TRBD2 may fit D (5 bases each). Germline V CDR1 and CDR2: SGHTA, FQGTGA. The CDR3 consists of 17 residues. Trimming left V 2 bases short and J 0 bases short, with 15 bases between. Here the CDR3 DNA reads TGTGCCAGCAGCTTAGATCCTCCGGGACCTAGCACAGATACGCAGTATTTT. Residues: CASSLDPPGPSTDTQYF.

CDR3 DNA: TGCGCCAGCAGCTCGGGACAGGGTTTCTACAATGAGCAGTTCTTC. Its protein is CASSSGQGFYNEQFF. This chain connects TRBV5-1 to TRBJ2-1, with 9 bases matching TRBD1. The CDR3 loop spans 15 amino acids. J gave up 3 bases and V 3 bases, and 4 bases lay outside the gene matches. The germline V gene has CDR1 SGHRS and CDR2 YFSETQ. The full variable domain, in which reference TRBV5-1 and TRBJ2-1 provide the parts outside the CDR3, is KAGVTQTPRYLIKTRGQQVTLSCSPISGHRSVSWYQQTPGQGLQFLFEYFSETQRNKGNFPGRFSGRQFSNSRSEMNVSTLELGDSALYLCASSSGQGFYNEQFFGPGTRLTVL.

Concerning this clone: This sample also contains other DNA sequences that code for the same CDR3. V gene TRBV5-1 combines with J gene TRBJ2-7, with D maybe TRBD2 (5 bases). Trimming took 0 bases from V and 0 from J, leaving 13 bases between them. Germline CDR1 and CDR2: SGHRS and YFSETQ. The CDR3 covers 16 residues. In DNA form, the CDR3 reads TGCGCCAGCAGCTTGGCCGGATTGGGGAGCTCCTACGAGCAGTACTTC. This sequence encodes CASSLAGLGSSYEQYF.

This clone was observed a handful of times. The chain is built from TRBV29-1 and TRBJ1-1, with D perhaps matching TRBD1 (5 bases). The CDR3 is made up of 13 amino acids. Germline loops: CDR1 SQVTM, CDR2 ANQGSEA. The CDR3: CRAYDSKNTEAFF. The DNA for the CDR3 is TGCAGGGCCTACGACAGCAAGAACACTGAAGCTTTCTTT.

This sequence joins TRBV28 and TRBJ2-7; TRBD1 agrees at 11 bases. The CDR3 is 17 residues long. The trim removed 6 bases at V and 1 base at J, leaving 11 bases unmatched. The germline V gene has CDR1 MDHEN and CDR2 SYDVKM. CDR3 DNA: TGTGCCAGCAGCTCTCGGTACCGGGACAGGGGGTCCTACGAGCAGTACTTC. Its translation: CASSSRYRDRGSYEQYF.

The chain recombines TRBV5-1 with TRBJ2-7, with D possibly called TRBD1 or TRBD2 (5 bases each). Germline V gene data show CDR1 as SGHRS and CDR2 as YFSETQ. V shed 0 bases and J shed 5 bases, with 9 bases lying between them. The CDR3 extends over 13 amino acids. CDR3 sequence: CASSLEGTHEQYF. Here the CDR3 DNA reads TGCGCCAGCAGCTTGGAGGGGACCCACGAGCAGTACTTC.

The V and J genes are TRBV5-1 and TRBJ2-4; 9 bases are shared with TRBD2. This CDR3 has 15 residues. Looked up from germline, CDR1 is SGHRS and CDR2 is YFSETQ. Germline trimming cut 0 bases from V and 7 bases from J; bases unmatched to any gene: 5. The CDR3 DNA follows: TGCGCCAGCAGCTTGGAGGCGGGAGGGGCTAACATTCAGTACTTC. Translation gives CASSLEAGGANIQYF.

The chain employs TRBV5-4 and TRBJ1-2; D possibly corresponds to TRBD1 (6 bases). The CDR3 consists of 14 residues. V lost 7 bases and J 4 bases, leaving 17 bases between the germline ends. Germline lookup yields CDR1 SGHNT and CDR2 YYREEE (reference sequence). CDR3 sequence: CASSRGAESYGYTF. In DNA form, the CDR3 reads TGTGCCAGCTCCCGGGGGGCGGAATCCTATGGCTACACCTTC.

DNA of the CDR3: TGCGCCAGCAGCTTCACGGCCAGGGTAAACAATGAGCAGTTCTTC. The encoded protein is CASSFTARVNNEQFF. The chain has TRBV5-1 and TRBJ2-1, with a weak D call TRBD1 (5 bases). This CDR3 has 15 amino acids. V shed 2 bases and J shed 5 bases, with 14 bases lying between them. Germline V gene data show CDR1 as SGHRS and CDR2 as YFSETQ.

The rearrangement joins TRBV30 to TRBJ1-5, with TRBD1 matching over 8 bases. This CDR3 is 15 amino acids long. From germline, CDR1 is GTSNPN and CDR2 SVGIG (reference sequence). V lost 2 bases, J lost 1 base, and 4 bases stayed unmatched. CDR3: CAWSPRTGSNQPQHF. CDR3 DNA sequence: TGTGCCTGGAGTCCCCGGACAGGGAGCAATCAGCCCCAGCATTTT.

The rearrangement links TRBV9 to TRBJ2-7; 9 bases match TRBD1. Germline CDR1 and CDR2: SGDLS and YYNGEE. The CDR3 covers 15 residues. With 0 bases clipped from V and 3 bases from J, the junction kept 4 bases outside the gene matches. The CDR3 region is CASSVGVTGGYEQYF. CDR3 nucleotide sequence: TGTGCCAGCAGCGTAGGTGTGACAGGGGGCTACGAGCAGTACTTC.

CDR3 sequence reads: CASSVARVPSYNEQFF. Written as DNA, the CDR3 is TGTGCCAGCAGCGTTGCCCGAGTTCCTTCCTACAATGAGCAGTTCTTC. The chain links TRBV9 to TRBJ2-1; D remains ambiguous. There are 16 residues in the CDR3. Germline V gene sequence: CDR1 SGDLS, CDR2 YYNGEE. V was cut by 2 bases and J by 1 base, with 13 bases left in between.

The J gene is TRBJ2-1, the V gene TRBV5-1; 10 positions agree with TRBD1. The CDR3 covers 16 residues. The ends lost 0 bases at V and 6 bases at J; junction bases unmatched: 6. In germline, CDR1 is SGHRS, CDR2 YFSETQ. This chain's CDR3 is CASSLAPTGGINEQFF. Written as DNA, the CDR3 is TGCGCCAGCAGCTTGGCCCCGACAGGGGGCATCAATGAGCAGTTCTTC. Based on the CDR3 plus reference TRBV5-1 and TRBJ2-1, the full variable domain is KAGVTQTPRYLIKTRGQQVTLSCSPISGHRSVSWYQQTPGQGLQFLFEYFSETQRNKGNFPGRFSGRQFSNSRSEMNVSTLELGDSALYLCASSLAPTGGINEQFFGPGTRLTVL.

The CDR3, as DNA: TGTGCCAGCAGCTTAGGAGGGGGCCTTCCCCACGAGCAGTACTTC. Translation: CASSLGGGLPHEQYF. The chain employs TRBV7-2 and TRBJ2-7; 7 bases match TRBD1. The CDR3 contains 15 residues. With 1 base clipped from V and 5 bases from J, the junction kept 8 bases outside the gene matches. Germline assignment: CDR1 SGHTA and CDR2 FQGNSA. Full variable domain (missing parts from reference TRBV7-2 and TRBJ2-7): GAGVSQSPSNKVTEKGKDVELRCDPISGHTALYWYRQSLGQGLEFLIYFQGNSAPDKSGLPSDRFSAERTGGSVSTLTIQRTQQEDSAVYLCASSLGGGLPHEQYFGPGTRLTVT.

The chain employs TRBV2 and TRBJ1-1; 10 nucleotides match TRBD1. The CDR3 contains 16 residues. Germline lookup yields CDR1 SNHLY and CDR2 FYNNEI. The junction had 11 bases not matched to a gene; V was cut back by 6 bases and J by 4 bases. The DNA for the CDR3 is TGTGCCAGCAGAAGGGACAGGGGTACGTCCGGCACTGAAGCTTTCTTT. Its protein is CASRRDRGTSGTEAFF.

The V gene is TRBV9, the J gene TRBJ2-3, with D maybe TRBD2 (6 bases). V dropped 4 bases and J dropped 2 bases, with 17 bases sitting between them. The CDR3 is 16 residues long. Germline-derived CDR1 and CDR2 are SGDLS and YYNGEE. CDR3 sequence: CASSPRGALSTDTQYF. The CDR3 DNA follows: TGTGCCAGCAGCCCCCGCGGGGCATTATCCACAGATACGCAGTATTTT.

A remark on this clone: This sample also contains other DNA sequences that code for the same CDR3. The chain carries TRBV29-1 and TRBJ1-1; D is ambiguous. V was cut by 1 base and J by 1 base, with 7 bases left in between. The CDR3 runs to 13 residues. CDR1 is SQVTM and CDR2 is ANQGSEA in the germline V gene. CDR3 coding DNA: TGCAGCGTTGAAGGGCGCGCGAACACTGAAGCTTTCTTT. Translation gives CSVEGRANTEAFF.

This CDR3 reads CASSLGQGGADTQYF. Here the CDR3 DNA reads TGTGCCAGCAGTTTGGGGCAGGGTGGCGCAGATACGCAGTATTTT. J is TRBJ2-3 and V is TRBV28; maybe TRBD1 (5 bases). The CDR3 is made up of 15 amino acids. Germline loops: CDR1 MDHEN, CDR2 SYDVKM. V shed 3 bases and J shed 4 bases, with 14 bases lying between them.